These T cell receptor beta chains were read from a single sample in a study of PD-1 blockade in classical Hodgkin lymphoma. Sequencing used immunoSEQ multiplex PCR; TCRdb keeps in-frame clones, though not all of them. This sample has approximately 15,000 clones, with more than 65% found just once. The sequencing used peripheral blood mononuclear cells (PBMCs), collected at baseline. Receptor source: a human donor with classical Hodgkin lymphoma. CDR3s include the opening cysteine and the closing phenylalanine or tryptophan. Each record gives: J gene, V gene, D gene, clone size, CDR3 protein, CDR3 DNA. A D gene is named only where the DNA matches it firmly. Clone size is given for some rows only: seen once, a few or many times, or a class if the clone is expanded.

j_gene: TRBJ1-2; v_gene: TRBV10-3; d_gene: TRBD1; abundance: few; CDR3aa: CAIRGQTITNYGYTF; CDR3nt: TGTGCCATCAGGGGACAGACCATAACTAACTATGGCTACACCTTC
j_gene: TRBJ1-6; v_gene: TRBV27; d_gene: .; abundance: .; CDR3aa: CASSFGFGNSPLHF; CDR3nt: TGTGCCAGCAGTTTTGGATTTGGCAATTCACCCCTCCACTTT
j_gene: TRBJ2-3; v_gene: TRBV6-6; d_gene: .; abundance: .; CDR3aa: CASSYSLSPDTQYF; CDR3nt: TGTGCCAGCAGTTATTCCCTTTCGCCAGATACGCAGTATTTT
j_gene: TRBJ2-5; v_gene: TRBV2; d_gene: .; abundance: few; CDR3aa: CASRQMKETQYF; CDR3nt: TGTGCCAGCAGGCAGATGAAAGAGACCCAGTACTTC
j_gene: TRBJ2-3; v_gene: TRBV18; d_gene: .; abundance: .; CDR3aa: CASSPTVSDTQYF; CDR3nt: TGTGCCAGCTCACCAACAGTATCAGATACGCAGTATTTT
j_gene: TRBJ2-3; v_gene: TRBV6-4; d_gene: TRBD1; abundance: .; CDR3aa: CASSRTGGADTQYF; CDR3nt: TGTGCCAGCAGTCGGACAGGGGGCGCAGATACGCAGTATTTT
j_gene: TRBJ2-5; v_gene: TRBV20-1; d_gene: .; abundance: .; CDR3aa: CSARDRRAQYF; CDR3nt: TGCAGTGCTAGAGATAGGCGTGCCCAGTACTTC
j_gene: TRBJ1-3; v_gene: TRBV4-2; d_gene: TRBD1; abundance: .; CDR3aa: CASSERTGVGNTIYF; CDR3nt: TGTGCCAGCAGCGAACGGACAGGGGTGGGAAACACCATATATTTT
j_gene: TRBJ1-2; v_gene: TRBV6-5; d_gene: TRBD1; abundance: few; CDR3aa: CASSYSRTGGNYGYTF; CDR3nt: TGTGCCAGCAGTTACTCCAGGACAGGGGGTAACTATGGCTACACCTTC
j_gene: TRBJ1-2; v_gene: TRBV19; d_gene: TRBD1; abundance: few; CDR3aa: CASSSTRQGYGYTF; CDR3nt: TGTGCCAGTAGCTCCACCCGACAGGGATACGGCTACACCTTC
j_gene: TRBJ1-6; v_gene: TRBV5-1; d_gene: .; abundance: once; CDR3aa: CASSLDRAENNSPLHF; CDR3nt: TGCGCCAGCAGCTTGGACCGGGCGGAGAATAATTCACCCCTCCACTTT
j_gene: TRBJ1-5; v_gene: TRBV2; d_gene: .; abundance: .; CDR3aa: CASSIDGDQPQHF; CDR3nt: TGTGCCAGCAGTATCGACGGGGATCAGCCCCAGCATTTT
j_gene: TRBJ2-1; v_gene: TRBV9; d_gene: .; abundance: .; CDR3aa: CASSVGGFNEQFF; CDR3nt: TGTGCCAGCAGCGTAGGAGGATTTAATGAGCAGTTCTTC
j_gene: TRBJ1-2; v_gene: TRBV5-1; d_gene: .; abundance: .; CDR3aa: CASSWLMSGYGYTF; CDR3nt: TGCGCCAGCAGCTGGTTAATGAGTGGCTATGGCTACACCTTC
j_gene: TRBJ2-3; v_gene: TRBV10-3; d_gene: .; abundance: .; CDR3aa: CAISESSDTQYF; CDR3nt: TGTGCCATCAGTGAGTCATCAGATACGCAGTATTTT
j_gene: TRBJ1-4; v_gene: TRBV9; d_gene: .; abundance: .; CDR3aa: CASSEGMARATNEKLFF; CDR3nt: TGTGCCAGCAGTGAGGGGATGGCGAGGGCAACTAATGAAAAACTGTTTTTT
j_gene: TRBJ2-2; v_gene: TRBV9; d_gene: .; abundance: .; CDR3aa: CASSTGVGPNTGELFF; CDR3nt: TGTGCCAGCAGCACCGGGGTAGGACCGAACACCGGGGAGCTGTTTTTT
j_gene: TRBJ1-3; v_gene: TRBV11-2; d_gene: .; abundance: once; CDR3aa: CASSSNTGSGNTIYF; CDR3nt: TGTGCCAGCAGCTCCAATACCGGTTCTGGAAACACCATATATTTT
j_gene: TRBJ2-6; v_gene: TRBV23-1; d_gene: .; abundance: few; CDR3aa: CASGPRGSGANVLTF; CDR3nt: TGCGCCAGCGGACCCAGGGGTTCTGGGGCCAACGTCCTGACTTTC
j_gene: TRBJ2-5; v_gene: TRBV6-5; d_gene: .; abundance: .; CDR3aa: CASSYSIRGETQYF; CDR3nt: TGTGCCAGCAGTTACTCGATAAGGGGGGAGACCCAGTACTTC
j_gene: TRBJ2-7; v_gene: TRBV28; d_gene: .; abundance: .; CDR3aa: CASRGAGESSYEQYF; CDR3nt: TGTGCCAGCAGGGGCGCAGGAGAGAGCTCCTACGAGCAGTACTTC
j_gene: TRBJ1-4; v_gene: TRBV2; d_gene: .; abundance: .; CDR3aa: CASSERAGDGKLFF; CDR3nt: TGTGCCAGCAGTGAAAGGGCAGGGGATGGAAAACTGTTTTTT
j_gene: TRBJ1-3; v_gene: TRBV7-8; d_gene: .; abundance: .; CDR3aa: CASSPHGGVSGNTIYF; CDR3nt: TGTGCCAGCAGCCCACACGGGGGGGTCTCTGGAAACACCATATATTTT
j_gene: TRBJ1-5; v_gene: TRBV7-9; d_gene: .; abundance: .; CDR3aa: CASSLSRAHQPQHF; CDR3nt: TGTGCCAGCAGCTTGTCGCGGGCGCATCAGCCCCAGCATTTT
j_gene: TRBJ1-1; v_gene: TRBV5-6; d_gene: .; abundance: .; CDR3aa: CASSLLSTGETEAFF; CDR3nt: TGTGCCAGCAGCTTGCTCTCCACGGGGGAGACTGAAGCTTTCTTT
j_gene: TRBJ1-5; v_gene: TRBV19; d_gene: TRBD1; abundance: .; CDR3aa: CASSIPGTGGQPQHF; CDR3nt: TGTGCCAGTAGTATCCCCGGGACAGGCGGTCAGCCCCAGCATTTT
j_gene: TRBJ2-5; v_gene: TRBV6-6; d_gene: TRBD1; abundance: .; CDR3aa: CASSRTRQGGETQYF; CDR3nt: TGTGCCAGCAGCCGCACCCGACAGGGCGGAGAGACCCAGTACTTC
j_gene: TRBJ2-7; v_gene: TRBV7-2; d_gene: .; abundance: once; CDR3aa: CASSPRNTLREQYF; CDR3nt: TGTGCCAGCAGCCCCCGAAACACCCTGCGGGAGCAGTACTTC
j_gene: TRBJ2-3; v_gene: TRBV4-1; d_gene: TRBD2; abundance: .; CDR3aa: CASSPLERGGQSTQYF; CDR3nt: TGCGCCAGCAGCCCTCTCGAGCGGGGGGGCCAGAGTACGCAGTATTTT
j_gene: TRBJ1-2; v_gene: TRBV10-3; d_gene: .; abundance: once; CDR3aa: CAISELTTLFNYGYTF; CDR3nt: TGTGCCATCAGTGAGCTAACCACGCTTTTTAACTATGGCTACACCTTC
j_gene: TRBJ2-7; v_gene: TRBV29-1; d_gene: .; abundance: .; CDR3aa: CSVVKLIGEHQYF; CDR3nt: TGCAGCGTCGTAAAACTGATTGGGGAACACCAGTACTTC
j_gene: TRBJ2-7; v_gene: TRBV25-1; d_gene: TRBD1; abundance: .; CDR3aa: CASSDLTRTGDEQYF; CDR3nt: TGTGCCAGCAGTGATCTTACGCGGACAGGGGACGAGCAGTACTTC
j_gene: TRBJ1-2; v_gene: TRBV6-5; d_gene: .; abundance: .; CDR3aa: CASSPRRAGGGYTF; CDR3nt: TGTGCCAGCAGCCCCAGGAGGGCCGGAGGGGGCTACACCTTC
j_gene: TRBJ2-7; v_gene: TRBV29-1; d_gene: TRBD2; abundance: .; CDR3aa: CSVESSGGTYEQYF; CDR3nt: TGCAGCGTTGAATCTAGCGGGGGGACCTACGAGCAGTACTTC
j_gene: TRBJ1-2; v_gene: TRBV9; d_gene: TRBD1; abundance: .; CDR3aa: CASSVGGGTVYGYTF; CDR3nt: TGTGCCAGCAGCGTAGGAGGGGGCACAGTCTATGGCTACACCTTC
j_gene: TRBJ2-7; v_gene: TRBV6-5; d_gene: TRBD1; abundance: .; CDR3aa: CASRLGTGNDEQYF; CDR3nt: TGTGCCAGCAGGCTCGGGACAGGGAATGACGAGCAGTACTTC
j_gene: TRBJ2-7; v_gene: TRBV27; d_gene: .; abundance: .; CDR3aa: CASSRKGQGAYEQYF; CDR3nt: TGTGCCAGCAGCAGAAAAGGGCAGGGAGCTTACGAGCAGTACTTC
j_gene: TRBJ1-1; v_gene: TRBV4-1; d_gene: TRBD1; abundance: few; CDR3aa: CASSQVQGWVNTEAFF; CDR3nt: TGCGCCAGCAGCCAAGTACAGGGGTGGGTGAACACTGAAGCTTTCTTT
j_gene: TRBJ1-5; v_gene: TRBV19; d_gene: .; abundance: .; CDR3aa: CASSIQGGFGRDNQPQHF; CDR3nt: TGTGCCAGTAGTATTCAAGGGGGGTTCGGGCGTGACAATCAGCCCCAGCATTTT